Sequencing of this T cell receptor (beta chain) was carried out in a study of CD8 T cells in ankylosing spondylitis. Findings of the study overall: A CD8+ phenotype characterized the disease-linked clones, which were relatively rare in peripheral blood. A TCR beta motif of several highly homologous variants seemed to mark ankylosing spondylitis blood.

This CDR3 region has 13 residues. Looked up from germline, CDR1 is SGHTA and CDR2 is FQGTGA. TCRdb recomputed calls from the 5' RACE reads with MiXCR, one row per CDR3 protein. The repertoire holds around 130,000 distinct CDR3 sequences, with 9.3% as singletons. Details on this clonotype: Its antigen remains unidentified.

The sequence was collected from a male donor with ankylosing spondylitis or in good health (not recorded which). This rearrangement joins TRBV7-3 to TRBJ1-5, with D possibly TRBD1 on 6 matching bases. The sequencing input was blood, either unsorted or a sorted T cell fraction (not recorded which). The CDR3 DNA reads as TGTGCAAGAGGGGGGCGCTTGGATCAGCCCCAGCATTTT. It is translated as CARGGRLDQPQHF.